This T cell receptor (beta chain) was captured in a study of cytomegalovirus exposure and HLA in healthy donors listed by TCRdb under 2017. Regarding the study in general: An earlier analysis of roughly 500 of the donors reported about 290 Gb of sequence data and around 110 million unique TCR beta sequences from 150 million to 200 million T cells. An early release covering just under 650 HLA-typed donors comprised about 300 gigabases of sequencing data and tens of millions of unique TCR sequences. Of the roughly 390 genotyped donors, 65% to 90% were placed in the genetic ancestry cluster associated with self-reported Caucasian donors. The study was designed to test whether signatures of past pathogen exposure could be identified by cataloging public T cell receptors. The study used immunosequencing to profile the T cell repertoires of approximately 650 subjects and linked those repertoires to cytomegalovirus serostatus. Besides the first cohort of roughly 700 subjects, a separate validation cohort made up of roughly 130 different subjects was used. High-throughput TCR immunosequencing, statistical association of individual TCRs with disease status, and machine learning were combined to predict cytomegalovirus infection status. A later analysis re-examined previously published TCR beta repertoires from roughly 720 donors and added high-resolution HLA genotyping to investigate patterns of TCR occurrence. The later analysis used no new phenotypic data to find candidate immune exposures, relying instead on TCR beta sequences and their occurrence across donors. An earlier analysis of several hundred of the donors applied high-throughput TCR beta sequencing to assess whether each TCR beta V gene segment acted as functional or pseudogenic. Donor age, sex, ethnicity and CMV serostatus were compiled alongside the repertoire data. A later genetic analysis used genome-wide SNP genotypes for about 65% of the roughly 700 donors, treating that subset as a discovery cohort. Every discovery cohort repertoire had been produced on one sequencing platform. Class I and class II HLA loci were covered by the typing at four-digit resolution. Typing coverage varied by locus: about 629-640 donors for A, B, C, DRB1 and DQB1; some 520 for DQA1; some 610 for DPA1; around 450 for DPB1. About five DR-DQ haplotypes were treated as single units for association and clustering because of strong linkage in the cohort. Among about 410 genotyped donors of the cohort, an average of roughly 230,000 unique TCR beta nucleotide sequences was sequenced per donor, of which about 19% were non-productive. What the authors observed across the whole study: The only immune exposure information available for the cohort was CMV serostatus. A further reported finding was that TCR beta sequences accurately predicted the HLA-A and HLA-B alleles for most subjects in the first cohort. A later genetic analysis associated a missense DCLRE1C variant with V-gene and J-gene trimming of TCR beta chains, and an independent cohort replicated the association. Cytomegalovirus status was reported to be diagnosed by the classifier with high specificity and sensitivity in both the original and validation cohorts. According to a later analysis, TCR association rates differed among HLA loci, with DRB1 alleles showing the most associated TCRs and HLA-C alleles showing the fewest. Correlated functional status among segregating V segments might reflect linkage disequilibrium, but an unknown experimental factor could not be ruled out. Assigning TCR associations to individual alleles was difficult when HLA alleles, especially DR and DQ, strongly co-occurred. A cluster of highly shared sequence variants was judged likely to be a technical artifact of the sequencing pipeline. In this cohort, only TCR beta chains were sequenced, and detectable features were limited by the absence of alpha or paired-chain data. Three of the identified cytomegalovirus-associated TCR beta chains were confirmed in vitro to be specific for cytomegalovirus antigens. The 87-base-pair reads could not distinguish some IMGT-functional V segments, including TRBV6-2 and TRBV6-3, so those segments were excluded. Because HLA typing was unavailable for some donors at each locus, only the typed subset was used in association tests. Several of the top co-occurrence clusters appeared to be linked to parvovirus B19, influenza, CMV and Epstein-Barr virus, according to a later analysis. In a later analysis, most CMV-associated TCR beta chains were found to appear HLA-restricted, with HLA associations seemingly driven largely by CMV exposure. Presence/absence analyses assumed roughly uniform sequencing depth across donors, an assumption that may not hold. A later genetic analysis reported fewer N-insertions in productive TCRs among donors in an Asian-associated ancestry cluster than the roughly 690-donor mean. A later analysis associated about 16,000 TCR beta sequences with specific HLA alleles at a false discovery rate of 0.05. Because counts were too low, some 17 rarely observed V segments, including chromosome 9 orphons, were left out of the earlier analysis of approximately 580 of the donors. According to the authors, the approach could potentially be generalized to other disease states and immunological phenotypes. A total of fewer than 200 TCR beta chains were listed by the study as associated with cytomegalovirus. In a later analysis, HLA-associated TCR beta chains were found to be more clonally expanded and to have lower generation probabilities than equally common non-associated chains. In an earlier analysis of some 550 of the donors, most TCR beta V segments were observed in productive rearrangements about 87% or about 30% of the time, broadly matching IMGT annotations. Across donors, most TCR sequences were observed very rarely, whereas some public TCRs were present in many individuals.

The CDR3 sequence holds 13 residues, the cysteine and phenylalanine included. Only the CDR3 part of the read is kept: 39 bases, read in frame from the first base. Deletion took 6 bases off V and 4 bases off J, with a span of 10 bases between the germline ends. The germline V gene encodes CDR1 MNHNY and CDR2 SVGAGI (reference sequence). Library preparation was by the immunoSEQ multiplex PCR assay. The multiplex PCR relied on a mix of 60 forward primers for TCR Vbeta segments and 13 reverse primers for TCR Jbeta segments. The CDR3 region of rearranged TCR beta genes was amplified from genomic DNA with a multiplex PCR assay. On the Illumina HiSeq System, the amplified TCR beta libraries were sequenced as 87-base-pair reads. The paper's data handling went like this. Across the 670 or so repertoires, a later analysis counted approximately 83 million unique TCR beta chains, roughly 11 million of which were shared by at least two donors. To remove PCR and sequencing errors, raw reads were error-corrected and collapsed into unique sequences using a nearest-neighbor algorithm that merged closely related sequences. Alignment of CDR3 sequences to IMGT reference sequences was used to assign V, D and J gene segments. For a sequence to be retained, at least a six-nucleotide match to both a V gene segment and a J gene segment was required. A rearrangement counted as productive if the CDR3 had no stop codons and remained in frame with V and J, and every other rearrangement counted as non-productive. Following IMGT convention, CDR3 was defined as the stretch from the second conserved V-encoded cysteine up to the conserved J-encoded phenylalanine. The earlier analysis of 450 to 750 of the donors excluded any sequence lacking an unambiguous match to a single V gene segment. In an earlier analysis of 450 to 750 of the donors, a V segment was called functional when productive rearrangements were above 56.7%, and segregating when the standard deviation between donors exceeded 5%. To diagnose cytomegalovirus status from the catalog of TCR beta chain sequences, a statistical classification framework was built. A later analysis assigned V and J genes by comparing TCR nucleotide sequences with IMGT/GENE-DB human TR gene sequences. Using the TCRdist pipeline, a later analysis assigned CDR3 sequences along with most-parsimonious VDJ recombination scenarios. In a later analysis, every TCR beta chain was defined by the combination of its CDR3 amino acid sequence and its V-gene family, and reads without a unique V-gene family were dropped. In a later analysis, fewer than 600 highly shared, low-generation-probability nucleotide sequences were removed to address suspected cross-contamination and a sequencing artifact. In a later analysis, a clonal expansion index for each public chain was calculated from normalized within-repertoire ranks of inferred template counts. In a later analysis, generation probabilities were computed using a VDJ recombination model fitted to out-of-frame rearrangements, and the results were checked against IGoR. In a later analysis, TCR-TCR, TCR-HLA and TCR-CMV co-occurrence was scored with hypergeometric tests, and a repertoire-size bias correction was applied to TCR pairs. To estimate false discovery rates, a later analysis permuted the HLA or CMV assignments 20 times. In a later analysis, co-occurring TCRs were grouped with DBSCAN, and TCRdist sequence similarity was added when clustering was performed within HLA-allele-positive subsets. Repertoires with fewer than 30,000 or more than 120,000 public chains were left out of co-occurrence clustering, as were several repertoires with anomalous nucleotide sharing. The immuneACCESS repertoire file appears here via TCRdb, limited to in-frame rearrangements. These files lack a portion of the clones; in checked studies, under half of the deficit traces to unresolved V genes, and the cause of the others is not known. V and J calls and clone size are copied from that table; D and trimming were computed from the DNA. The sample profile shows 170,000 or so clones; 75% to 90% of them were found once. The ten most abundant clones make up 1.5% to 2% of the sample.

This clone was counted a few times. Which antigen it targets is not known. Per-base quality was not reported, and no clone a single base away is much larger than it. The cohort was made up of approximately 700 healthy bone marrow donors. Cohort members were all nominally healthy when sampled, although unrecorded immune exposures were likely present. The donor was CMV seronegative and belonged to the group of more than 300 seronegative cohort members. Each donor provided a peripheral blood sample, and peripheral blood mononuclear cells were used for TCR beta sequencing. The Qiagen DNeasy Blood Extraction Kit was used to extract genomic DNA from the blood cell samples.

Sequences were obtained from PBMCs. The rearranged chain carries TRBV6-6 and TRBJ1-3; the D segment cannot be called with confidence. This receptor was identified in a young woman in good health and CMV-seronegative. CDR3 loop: CASSLSQGNTIYF. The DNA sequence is TGTGCCAGCAGCCTCTCACAGGGAAACACCATATATTTT.